The text below deals with one T cell receptor beta chain. This sample is part of a study of blood T cells in healthy people across ages. Primers used in a second PCR of about 7 to 12 cycles were a sample-barcoded 5' primer and a J-beta primer mix. Via MiXCR, TCRdb re-called the 5' RACE reads, giving one row per CDR3 protein. Among 800,000 to 1,300,000 distinct CDR3 sequences listed, approximately 26% were seen once. The CDR3 runs to 17 residues. V lost 10 bases and J lost 1; bases outside the gene matches: 18. Germline assignment: CDR1 MDHEN and CDR2 SYDVKM. These data were likewise used in another study, on T cells of mothers and their children.

Sequenced material: blood. The chain has TRBV28 and TRBJ1-2; 7 bases match TRBD1. This TCR came from a girl aged 2 to 10 in good health. The CDR3 sequence: CATIPSIPGQSNYGYTF. The CDR3 region has the DNA TGTGCCACCATACCTTCTATCCCGGGACAGAGTAACTATGGCTACACCTTC.